This T cell receptor beta chain comes out of a study of T cells of healthy individuals. TCRdb recomputed calls from the 5' RACE reads with MiXCR, one row per CDR3 protein. The data show over 95,000 distinct CDR3 sequences, approximately 15% seen once. Germline assignment: CDR1 SNHLY and CDR2 FYNNEI. Trimming removed 8 bases at V and 5 bases at J, with 15 bases between. There are 13 residues in the CDR3. The chain links TRBV2 to TRBJ2-5; no clear D. This receptor was obtained from a human donor in good health. The CDR3: CASLIDLRETQYF. Written as DNA, the CDR3 is TGTGCCAGCCTTATCGACCTTCGGGAGACCCAGTACTTC.